This record covers a single T cell receptor beta chain. Trimming removed 5 bases from V and 2 bases from J; junction bases left unmatched: 5. Germline CDR1 is KGHDR and CDR2 is SFDVKD. This CDR3 comprises 15 residues. This specimen belongs to a study of blood T cell repertoires in COVID-19. Looking at the study overall: Collection of acute and convalescent COVID-19 samples took place in the United States, Italy and Spain.

The table came from immunoSEQ multiplex PCR; TCRdb's copy has only in-frame clones and leaves some out. The sample consists of around 140,000 clones, roughly 80% of them appearing once. Sequencing was performed on peripheral blood. The chain is built from TRBV24-1 and TRBJ2-1; 7 nucleotides line up with TRBD2. The sequence was obtained from a man between 65 and 85 years old who had recovered from COVID-19. The CDR3 nucleotides read TGTGCCACCAGTGCCTCGGGGGGAACCTACAATGAGCAGTTCTTC. Amino acid sequence: CATSASGGTYNEQFF.